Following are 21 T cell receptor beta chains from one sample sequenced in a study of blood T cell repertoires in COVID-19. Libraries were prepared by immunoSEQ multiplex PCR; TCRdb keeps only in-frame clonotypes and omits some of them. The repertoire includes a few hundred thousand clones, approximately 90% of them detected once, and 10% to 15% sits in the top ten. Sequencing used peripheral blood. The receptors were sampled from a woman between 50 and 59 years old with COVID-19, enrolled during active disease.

CDR3 nucleotides: TGCAGCGCCTACCAGACAGGGTTTAAAGATACGCAGTATTTT. Protein product: CSAYQTGFKDTQYF. V and J are TRBV29-1 and TRBJ2-3, with 7 positions matching TRBD1. The CDR3 consists of 14 residues. Germline CDR1 SQVTM, CDR2 ANQGSEA. V shed 7 bases and J 5 bases; nucleotides not matched to a gene: 12.

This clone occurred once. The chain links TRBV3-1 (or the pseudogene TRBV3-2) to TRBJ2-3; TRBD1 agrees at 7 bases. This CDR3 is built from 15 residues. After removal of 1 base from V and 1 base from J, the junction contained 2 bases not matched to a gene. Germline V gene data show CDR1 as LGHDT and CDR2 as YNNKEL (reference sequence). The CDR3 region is CASSQVGGGTDTQYF. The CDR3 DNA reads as TGTGCCAGCAGCCAAGTAGGGGGCGGCACAGATACGCAGTATTTT.

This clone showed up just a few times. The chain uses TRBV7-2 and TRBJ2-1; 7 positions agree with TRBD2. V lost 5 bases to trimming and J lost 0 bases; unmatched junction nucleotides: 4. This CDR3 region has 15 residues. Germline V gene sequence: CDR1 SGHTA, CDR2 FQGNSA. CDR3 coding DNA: TGTGCCAGCAGCCTAAGCGGGGACTCCTACAATGAGCAGTTCTTC. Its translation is CASSLSGDSYNEQFF.

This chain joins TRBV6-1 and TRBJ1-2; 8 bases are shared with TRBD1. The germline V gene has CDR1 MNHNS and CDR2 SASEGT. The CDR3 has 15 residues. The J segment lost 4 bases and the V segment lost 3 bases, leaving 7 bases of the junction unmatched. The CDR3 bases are TGTGCCAGCAGTGAGTCCCAGGGGGCAGTCTATGGCTACACCTTC. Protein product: CASSESQGAVYGYTF.

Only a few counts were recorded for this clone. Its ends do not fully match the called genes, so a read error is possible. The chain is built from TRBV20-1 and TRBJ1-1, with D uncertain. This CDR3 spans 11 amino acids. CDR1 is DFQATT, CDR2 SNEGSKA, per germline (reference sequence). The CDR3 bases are TGCAGTGCCCGCGGATCGAAACCTCCTCAATTT. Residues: CSARGSKPPQF.

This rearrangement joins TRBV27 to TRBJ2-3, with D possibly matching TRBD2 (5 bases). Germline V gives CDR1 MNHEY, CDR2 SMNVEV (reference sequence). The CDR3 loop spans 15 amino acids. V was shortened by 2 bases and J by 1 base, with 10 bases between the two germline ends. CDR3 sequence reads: CASSLRGFGTDTQYF. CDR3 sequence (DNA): TGTGCCAGCAGTTTACGGGGTTTCGGCACAGATACGCAGTATTTT.

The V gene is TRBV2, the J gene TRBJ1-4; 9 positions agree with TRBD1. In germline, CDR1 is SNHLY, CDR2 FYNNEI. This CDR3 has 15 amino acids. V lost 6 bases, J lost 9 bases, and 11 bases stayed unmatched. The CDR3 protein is CASSGIRDREQKLFF. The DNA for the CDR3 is TGTGCCAGCAGCGGCATCCGGGACAGGGAACAAAAACTGTTTTTT.

CDR3 nucleotide sequence: TGCAGCGTACGGGACAGGAGCTCCTACGAGCAGTACTTC. The encoded protein is CSVRDRSSYEQYF. The rearrangement uses TRBV29-1 and TRBJ2-7; 8 bases agree with TRBD1. CDR3 length: 13 residues. The J segment lost 0 bases and the V segment lost 6 bases, leaving 4 bases of the junction unmatched. CDR1 and CDR2 (germline): SQVTM, ANQGSEA.

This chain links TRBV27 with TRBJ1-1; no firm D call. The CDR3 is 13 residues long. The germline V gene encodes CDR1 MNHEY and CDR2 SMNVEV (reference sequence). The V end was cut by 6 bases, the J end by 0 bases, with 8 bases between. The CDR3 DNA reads TGTGCCAGCAGCCTAACCTTGAACACTGAAGCTTTCTTT. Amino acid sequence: CASSLTLNTEAFF.

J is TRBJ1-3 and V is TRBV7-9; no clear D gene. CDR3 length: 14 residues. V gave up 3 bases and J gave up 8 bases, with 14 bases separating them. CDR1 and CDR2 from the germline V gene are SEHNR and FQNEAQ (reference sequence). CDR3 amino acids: CASSFSVLADTIYF. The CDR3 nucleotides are TGTGCCAGCAGCTTCTCCGTACTGGCGGACACCATATATTTT. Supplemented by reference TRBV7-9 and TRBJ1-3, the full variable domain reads DTGVSQNPRHKITKRGQNVTFRCDPISEHNRLYWYRQTLGQGPEFLTYFQNEAQLEKSRLLSDRFSAERPKGSFSTLEIQRTEQGDSAMYLCASSFSVLADTIYFGEGSWLTVV.

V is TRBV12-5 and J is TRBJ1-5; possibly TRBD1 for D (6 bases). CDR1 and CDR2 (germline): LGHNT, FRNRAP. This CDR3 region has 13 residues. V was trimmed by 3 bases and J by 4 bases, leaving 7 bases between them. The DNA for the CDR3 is TGTGCTAGTGGTTTCCAGGGGAATCAGCCCCAGCATTTT. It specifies CASGFQGNQPQHF.

CDR3 in DNA: TGTGCCTGGGGGGCGAAATATAATTCACCCCTCCACTTT. Its translation: CAWGAKYNSPLHF. The gene calls are TRBV30 and TRBJ1-6, with a tentative D call TRBD1 (5 bases). Trimming stripped 5 bases from V and 4 bases from J, with 9 bases between. Germline V CDR1 and CDR2: GTSNPN, SVGIG (reference sequence). The CDR3 is made up of 13 amino acids.

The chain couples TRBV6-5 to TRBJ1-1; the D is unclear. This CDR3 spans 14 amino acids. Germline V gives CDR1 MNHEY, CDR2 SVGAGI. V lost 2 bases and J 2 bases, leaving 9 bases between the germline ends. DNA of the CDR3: TGTGCCAGCAGTTACGGGAGCTATAACACTGAAGCTTTCTTT. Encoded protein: CASSYGSYNTEAFF.

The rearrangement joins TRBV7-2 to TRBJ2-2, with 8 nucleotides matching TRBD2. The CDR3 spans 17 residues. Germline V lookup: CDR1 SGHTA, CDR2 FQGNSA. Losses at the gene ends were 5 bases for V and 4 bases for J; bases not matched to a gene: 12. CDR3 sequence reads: CASSIWTGGRTTGELFF. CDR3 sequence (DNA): TGTGCCAGCAGCATCTGGACGGGGGGGCGGACCACCGGGGAGCTGTTTTTT.

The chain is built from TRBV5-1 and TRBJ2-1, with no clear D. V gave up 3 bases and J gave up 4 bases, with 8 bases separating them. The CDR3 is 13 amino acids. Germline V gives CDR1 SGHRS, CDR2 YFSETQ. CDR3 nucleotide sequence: TGCGCCAGCAGCTCTCCAGGTTACAATGAGCAGTTCTTC. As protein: CASSSPGYNEQFF.

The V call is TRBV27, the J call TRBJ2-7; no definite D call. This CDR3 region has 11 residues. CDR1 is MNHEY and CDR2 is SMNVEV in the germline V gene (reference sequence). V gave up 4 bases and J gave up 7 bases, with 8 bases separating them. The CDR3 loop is CASSSGWEQYF. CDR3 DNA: TGTGCCAGCAGTTCCGGTTGGGAGCAGTACTTC.

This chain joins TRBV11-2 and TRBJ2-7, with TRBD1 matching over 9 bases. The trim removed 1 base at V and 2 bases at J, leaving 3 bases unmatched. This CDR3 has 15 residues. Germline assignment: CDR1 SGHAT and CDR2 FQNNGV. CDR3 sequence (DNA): TGTGCCAGCAGCTTAGCGGGACAGGGCCCCTACGAGCAGTACTTC. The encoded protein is CASSLAGQGPYEQYF.

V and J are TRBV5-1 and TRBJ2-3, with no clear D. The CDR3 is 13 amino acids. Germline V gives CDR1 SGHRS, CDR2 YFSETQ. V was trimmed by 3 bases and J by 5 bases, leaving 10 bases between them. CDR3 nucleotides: TGCGCCAGCAGCTCCGAACTTCGAGATACGCAGTATTTT. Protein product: CASSSELRDTQYF.

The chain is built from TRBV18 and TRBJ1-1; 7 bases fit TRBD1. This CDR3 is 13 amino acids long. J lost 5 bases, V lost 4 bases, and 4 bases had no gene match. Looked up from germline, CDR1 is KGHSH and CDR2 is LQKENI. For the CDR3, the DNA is TGTGCCAGCTCACAGGGGGCAGATACTGAAGCTTTCTTT. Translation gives CASSQGADTEAFF.

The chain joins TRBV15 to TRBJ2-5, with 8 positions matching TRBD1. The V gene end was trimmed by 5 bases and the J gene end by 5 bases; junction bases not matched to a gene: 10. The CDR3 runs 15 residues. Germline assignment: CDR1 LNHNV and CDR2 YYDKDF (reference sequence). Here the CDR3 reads CATSPRTGQEETQYF. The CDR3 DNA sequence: TGTGCCACCAGCCCCCGGACAGGGCAAGAGGAGACCCAGTACTTC.

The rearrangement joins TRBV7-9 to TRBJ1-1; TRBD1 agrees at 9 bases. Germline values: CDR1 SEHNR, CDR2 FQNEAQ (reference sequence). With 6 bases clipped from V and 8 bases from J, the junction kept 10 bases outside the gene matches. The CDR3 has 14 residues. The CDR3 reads CASRVGQGIGEAFF. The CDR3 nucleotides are TGTGCCAGCAGGGTGGGACAGGGAATTGGGGAAGCTTTCTTT.